The 6 T cell receptor beta chains given below trace back to one sample, sequenced in a study of T cells in Graves' hyperthyroidism and ophthalmopathy. TCR beta CDR3 regions were amplified from RNA. The HTBI set primed first-round TCR CDR3 RT-PCR. Via MiXCR, TCRdb re-called the multiplex PCR reads, giving one row per CDR3 protein. Of more than 500,000 distinct CDR3 sequences in the sample, 40% to 50% were seen once. Sequenced input: peripheral blood or thyroid tissue (not recorded which). The receptors come from an adult woman with Graves' disease, either hyperthyroidism or ophthalmopathy (not recorded which).

V is TRBV10-3 and J is TRBJ2-2, with 8 bases identical to TRBD1. Germline V gives CDR1 ENHRY, CDR2 SYGVKD. The CDR3 is made up of 14 amino acids. The junction had 4 bases not matched to a gene; V was cut back by 6 bases and J by 4 bases. CDR3 sequence reads: CAIRRGQGTGELFF. The DNA for the CDR3 is TGTGCCATCAGACGCGGACAGGGCACCGGGGAGCTGTTTTTT.

This sequence joins TRBV10-3 and TRBJ2-5, with 11 bases aligning to TRBD2. The CDR3 covers 14 residues. CDR1 ENHRY and CDR2 SYGVKD come from the germline V gene. Trimming cost V 10 bases and J 5 bases; bases outside gene matches: 9. CDR3 residues: CATRGSGRVETQYF. CDR3 DNA sequence: TGTGCCACCCGAGGTAGCGGGAGGGTGGAGACCCAGTACTTC.

This sequence joins TRBV7-6 and TRBJ2-5; D unclear. Germline CDR1 reads SGHVS; CDR2 reads FNYEAQ. The CDR3 length is 14 residues. V was shortened by 4 bases and J by 5 bases, with 14 bases between the two germline ends. The CDR3 nucleotides are TGTGCCAGCAGCTCCCGGCAGGCCAGGGAGACCCAGTACTTC. Protein sequence: CASSSRQARETQYF.

The chain couples TRBV20-1 to TRBJ1-3; 7 nucleotides match TRBD1. This CDR3 has 14 residues. V shed 4 bases and J 2 bases; nucleotides not matched to a gene: 5. Germline V gene sequence: CDR1 DFQATT, CDR2 SNEGSKA (reference sequence). CDR3 DNA: TGCAGTGCTATACCGGGACAGCCTGGAAACACCATATATTTT. It is translated as CSAIPGQPGNTIYF.

This clonotype showed up many times. CDR3 residues: CASSEEPTGGYQETQHF. The CDR3 coding sequence is TGTGCCAGCAGTGAAGAACCGACAGGGGGATACCAAGAGACCCAGCATTTT. The V and J genes are TRBV6-1 and TRBJ1-5, with TRBD1 matching over 9 bases. CDR1 is MNHNS, CDR2 SASEGT, per germline. V shed 1 base, J shed 11 bases, and the junction held 15 bases outside the gene matches. The CDR3 runs 17 residues.

There are a few counts of this clonotype. The chain couples TRBV9 to TRBJ1-2, with TRBD1 identical over 9 bases. V shed 5 bases, J shed 7 bases, and the junction held 12 bases outside the gene matches. The CDR3 runs to 15 residues. Germline values: CDR1 SGDLS, CDR2 YYNGEE. This CDR3 reads CASSRTPDRGGGYTF. The CDR3 DNA reads as TGTGCCAGCAGTCGGACTCCGGACAGGGGAGGTGGCTACACCTTC.